These T cell receptor beta chains were read from a single sample in a study of cytomegalovirus exposure and HLA in healthy donors. Sequencing used immunoSEQ multiplex PCR; TCRdb keeps in-frame clones, though not all of them. The sample yields about 340,000 clones, 75% to 90% seen once. Specimen: PBMCs. Every receptor here comes from a woman between 18 and 29 years old in good health and CMV-seronegative. Both conserved end residues are part of each CDR3. The order of the fields is clone size, J gene, D gene, V gene, CDR3 protein, CDR3 DNA. D genes are given only for firm matches. The size field is filled for only some rows; it gives once, few, many or a size class.

. | TRBJ1-2 | . | TRBV11-2 | CASSLGADYGYTF | TGTGCCAGCAGCTTAGGGGCAGACTATGGCTACACCTTC
. | TRBJ2-7 | TRBD2 | TRBV27 | CASSLKTGTSVSYEQYF | TGTGCCAGCAGTTTAAAAACCGGGACTAGCGTCTCCTACGAGCAGTACTTC
. | TRBJ2-5 | . | TRBV4-2 | CASSQDTVLGQETQYF | TGTGCCAGCAGCCAGGACACGGTATTAGGCCAAGAGACCCAGTACTTC
. | TRBJ1-1 | . | TRBV7-2 | CASSSGGARGTEAFF | TGTGCCAGCAGCTCGGGGGGGGCGCGAGGCACTGAAGCTTTCTTT
. | TRBJ2-1 | . | TRBV5-1 | CASSSESLVVF | TGCGCCAGCAGCTCGGAGTCCTTAGTGGTCTTC
. | TRBJ2-5 | TRBD2 | TRBV5-4 | CASSFGGVETQYF | TGTGCCAGCAGCTTCGGGGGGGTAGAGACCCAGTACTTC
few | TRBJ1-2 | TRBD1 | TRBV7-9 | CASSYLPGQRGYTF | TGTGCCAGCAGCTACCTTCCGGGACAGAGGGGCTACACCTTC
once | TRBJ2-7 | TRBD1 | TRBV19 | CASRGQSYEQYF | TGTGCCAGTAGGGGACAGTCCTACGAGCAGTACTTC
. | TRBJ1-5 | . | TRBV2 | CASSDSRGDSNQPQHF | TGTGCCAGCAGTGACTCCCGGGGGGATAGCAATCAGCCCCAGCATTTT
. | TRBJ2-7 | TRBD2 | TRBV7-8 | CASSLELAGTYEQYF | TGTGCCAGCAGCTTAGAACTAGCGGGCACCTACGAGCAGTACTTC
. | TRBJ1-2 | TRBD1 | TRBV7-2 | CASSRDRQYGYTF | TGTGCCAGCAGCCGGGACAGACAGTATGGCTACACCTTC
. | TRBJ2-7 | TRBD2 | TRBV27 | CASSFLAGDPYEQYF | TGTGCCAGCAGTTTCCTAGCGGGGGACCCCTACGAGCAGTACTTC
. | TRBJ2-1 | . | TRBV30 | CAWSSTPNEQFF | TGTGCCTGGAGTTCAACTCCGAATGAGCAGTTCTTC
. | TRBJ2-5 | . | TRBV4-3 | CASSPGLANGETQYF | TGCGCCAGCAGCCCGGGGCTAGCGAACGGTGAGACCCAGTACTTC
. | TRBJ2-1 | . | TRBV18 | CASSPTDSGYNEQFF | TGTGCCAGCTCACCAACTGACAGTGGCTACAATGAGCAGTTCTTC
. | TRBJ2-2 | TRBD2 | TRBV10-2 | CALGGTSGRPSTGELFF | TGCGCCCTAGGGGGGACTAGCGGGAGGCCGAGCACCGGGGAGCTGTTTTTT
. | TRBJ2-7 | TRBD1 | TRBV6-6 | CASSLRDRYYEQYF | TGTGCCAGCAGCCTCCGGGACAGGTACTACGAGCAGTACTTC
. | TRBJ2-7 | TRBD1 | TRBV5-1 | CASSPSTGAGYEQYF | TGCGCCAGCAGCCCTTCTACAGGGGCGGGCTACGAGCAGTACTTC
. | TRBJ2-3 | . | TRBV2 | CASSSDFESSTDTQYF | TGTGCCAGCAGCTCCGACTTCGAATCTAGCACAGATACGCAGTATTTT
. | TRBJ2-1 | . | TRBV9 | CASSDTGLSYNEQFF | TGTGCCAGCAGCGATACGGGACTCTCCTACAATGAGCAGTTCTTC
. | TRBJ2-7 | . | TRBV4-3 | CASSQEEGSYEQYF | TGCGCCAGCAGCCAAGAAGAGGGAAGCTACGAGCAGTACTTC
. | TRBJ1-1 | . | TRBV25-1 | CASSAPEGTEAFF | TGTGCCAGCAGCGCGCCGGAGGGGACTGAAGCTTTCTTT
. | TRBJ2-6 | . | TRBV5-4 | CASSSRLPPSGANVLTF | TGTGCCAGCAGCTCCAGGCTCCCGCCCTCTGGGGCCAACGTCCTGACTTTC
. | TRBJ1-2 | TRBD1 | TRBV9 | CASSPGTGGYGYTF | TGTGCCAGCAGCCCCGGGACAGGGGGTTATGGCTACACCTTC